One sample yielded the 18 T cell receptor beta chains listed below, sequenced in a study of metastatic and nonmetastatic thyroid tumors. With MiXCR, TCRdb reprocessed the PCR reads. Found here are roughly 90,000 clones, 14% to 15% of them singletons; the top ten hold 3.6%. Not a single patient had been given any form of treatment at any point before undergoing thyroid surgery. The sample was blood. The receptors stem from a female donor with papillary thyroid cancer or a benign thyroid nodule (not recorded which). Some clones in this sample may be carry-over from other donors' samples.

This clone was seen more than once but under ten times. A much larger clone sits a single nucleotide away, making a read error possible. The chain combines TRBV14 with TRBJ2-7; D gene unclear. Germline V gives CDR1 SGHDN, CDR2 FVKESK. The CDR3 spans 13 residues. V was clipped by 2 bases and J by 4 bases, with 9 bases between them. In DNA, the CDR3 is TGTGCCAGCAGCCAACCAGTGAGATACGAGCAGTACTTC. Protein: CASSQPVRYEQYF. Combining the CDR3 with reference TRBV14 and TRBJ2-7 gives the whole variable domain EAGVTQFPSHSVIEKGQTVTLRCDPISGHDNLYWYRRVMGKEIKFLLHFVKESKQDESGMPNNRFLAERTGGTYSTLKVQPAELEDSGVYFCASSQPVRYEQYFGPGTRLTVT.

This clone was detected many times. The V and J genes are TRBV28 and TRBJ2-7; possible D gene TRBD1, 5 bases. The CDR3 covers 14 residues. Trimming shortened V by 3 bases and J by 5 bases, and 14 bases separated the two germline ends. Germline values: CDR1 MDHEN, CDR2 SYDVKM. The CDR3 is CASSFARDSHEQYF. Here the CDR3 DNA reads TGTGCCAGCAGTTTTGCCAGGGATTCCCACGAGCAGTACTTC.

In its sample, this clone was seen many times. This chain connects TRBV19 to TRBJ1-5; D unclear. Trimming removed 2 bases at V and 2 bases at J, with 10 bases between. CDR1 LNHDA and CDR2 SQIVND come from the germline V gene (reference sequence). This CDR3 spans 15 amino acids. The CDR3 here is CASSIKGGGNQPQHF. CDR3 bases: TGTGCCAGTAGTATAAAGGGCGGCGGCAATCAGCCCCAGCATTTT.

This clone was picked up a small number of times. V and J are TRBV6-1 and TRBJ2-7, with D possibly TRBD1 on 6 matching bases. The CDR3 consists of 17 residues. V gave up 7 bases and J gave up 2 bases, with 24 bases separating them. The germline V gene encodes CDR1 MNHNS and CDR2 SASEGT. The CDR3 coding sequence is TGTGCCAGCACTGGTGGCTCCTGTCAGGGGCGCCCCTACGAGCAGTACTTC. The encoded protein is CASTGGSCQGRPYEQYF.

There are many counts of this clone. The chain recombines TRBV6-1 with TRBJ1-5; D gene ambiguous. The CDR3 sequence is 16 residues long. CDR1 and CDR2 (germline): MNHNS, SASEGT. Trimming shortened V by 5 bases and J by 0 bases, and 14 bases separated the two germline ends. Here the CDR3 DNA reads TGTGCCAGCAGTTCCCTTGCGGTGAATAGCAATCAGCCCCAGCATTTT. It yields the protein CASSSLAVNSNQPQHF.

This clone was picked up many times. The chain is built from TRBV7-3 and TRBJ2-5; TRBD2 is a possible D gene (5 bases). The germline V and J ends were trimmed by 0 bases and 3 bases, with 5 bases remaining between them. The CDR3 is made up of 13 amino acids. Germline V gives CDR1 SGHTA, CDR2 FQGTGA. The CDR3 here is CASSLTGEETQYF. Written as DNA, the CDR3 is TGTGCCAGCAGCTTAACCGGGGAAGAGACCCAGTACTTC.

Many counts were recorded for this clone. This chain uses TRBV6-5 with TRBJ2-7; either TRBD1 or TRBD2 may fit D (5 bases each). Germline V gene sequence: CDR1 MNHEY, CDR2 SVGAGI. The CDR3 is 13 amino acids. V was shortened by 0 bases and J by 5 bases, with 8 bases between the two germline ends. Here the CDR3 DNA reads TGTGCCAGCAGTTACTCAGGGGACGACGAGCAGTACTTC. Its translation is CASSYSGDDEQYF.

The chain is built from TRBV7-2 and TRBJ1-3; D not certain. Germline V gene data show CDR1 as SGHTA and CDR2 as FQGNSA. CDR3 size: 16 residues. The V and J ends lost 0 bases and 0 bases respectively, with 9 bases between them. The CDR3 bases are TGTGCCAGCAGCTTAGCTGGACTCTTCTCTGGAAACACCATATATTTT. This gives the protein CASSLAGLFSGNTIYF. The full variable domain, its missing parts supplied by reference TRBV7-2 and TRBJ1-3, is GAGVSQSPSNKVTEKGKDVELRCDPISGHTALYWYRQSLGQGLEFLIYFQGNSAPDKSGLPSDRFSAERTGGSVSTLTIQRTQQEDSAVYLCASSLAGLFSGNTIYFGEGSWLTVV.

CDR3 in amino acids: CATSDRTSGRAADTQYF. CDR3 DNA: TGTGCCACCAGTGATCGGACTAGCGGGAGGGCCGCAGATACGCAGTATTTT. V and J are TRBV24-1 and TRBJ2-3, with 15 bases that match TRBD2. The CDR3 loop spans 17 amino acids. J lost 4 bases, V lost 3 bases, and 4 bases had no gene match. Germline-derived CDR1 and CDR2 are KGHDR and SFDVKD.

Many counts were recorded for this clone. This chain links TRBV30 with TRBJ2-1; 8 nucleotides agree with TRBD1. With V trimmed by 6 bases and J by 7 bases, 8 bases remained unmatched. Per the germline V gene, CDR1 is GTSNPN and CDR2 is SVGIG (reference sequence). The CDR3 spans 13 residues. CDR3 residues: CACSTTGENEQFF. DNA of the CDR3: TGTGCCTGTTCCACGACAGGGGAGAATGAGCAGTTCTTC.

This clone was counted a few times. Its ends do not fully match the called genes, so a read error is possible. V usage is TRBV27 and J usage is TRBJ2-2; D is tentatively TRBD1 or TRBD2 (5 bases each). Germline V lookup: CDR1 MNHEY, CDR2 SMNVEV (reference sequence). The CDR3 length is 17 residues. CDR3 nucleotide sequence: TGTGCCAGCCGGGGTCTAGCTGGGGCAACGAACACCTGGGAGCTGTTTTTT. Protein product: CASRGLAGATNTWELFF.

The V call is TRBV12-3 or TRBV12-4, the J call TRBJ2-7, with D possibly TRBD2 on 5 matching bases. The CDR3 has 13 residues. Between the trimmed V and J ends, which lost 6 bases and 3 bases, there was a span of 12 bases. CDR3 loop: CASSPSGIYEQYF. CDR3 DNA: TGTGCCAGCAGCCCTTCGGGGATCTACGAGCAGTACTTC.

In this sample, this clone turned up many times. At one end the junction does not follow the germline gene, possibly because of a read error. This chain connects TRBV7-2 to TRBJ1-2; D ambiguous. CDR1 is SGHTA, CDR2 FQGNSA, per germline. CDR3 length: 14 residues. The CDR3 coding sequence is TGTGCCAGCAGCTTCACAGATTTAAACTATGGCTGCACCTTC. It is translated as CASSFTDLNYGCTF.

This clone was counted many times. This sequence joins TRBV19 and TRBJ2-4; TRBD1 aligns across 9 bases. V lost 8 bases to trimming and J lost 10 bases; unmatched junction nucleotides: 9. CDR3 size: 13 residues. From germline, CDR1 is LNHDA and CDR2 SQIVND (reference sequence). DNA of the CDR3: TGTGCCAGTGGCCGGGACAGGGCTCCTATTCAGTACTTC. Protein product: CASGRDRAPIQYF.

The table lists this clone with many counts. The genes are TRBV18 and TRBJ1-5, with TRBD1 matching 10 bases. V lost 6 bases and J lost 6; bases outside the gene matches: 8. This CDR3 contains 15 residues. Germline CDR1 KGHSH, CDR2 LQKENI. CDR3 DNA sequence: TGTGCCAGCTCTTCTCCCGGGACAGGGGTTCAGCCCCAGCATTTT. It is translated as CASSSPGTGVQPQHF. The whole variable domain, remainder taken from reference TRBV18 and TRBJ1-5, is NAGVMQNPRHLVRRRGQEARLRCSPMKGHSHVYWYRQLPEEGLKFMVYLQKENIIDESGMPKERFSAEFPKEGPSILRIQQVVRGDSAAYFCASSSPGTGVQPQHFGDGTRLSIL.

This clone was counted at least ten times. Other DNA variants within this sample encode the same CDR3. V and J are TRBV6-2 or TRBV6-3 and TRBJ1-1, with D unresolved. V dropped 2 bases and J dropped 8 bases, with 15 bases sitting between them. CDR1 and CDR2 (germline): MNHEY, SVGEGT. This CDR3 spans 14 amino acids. The CDR3 sequence: CASSYRTLVREAFF. The DNA for the CDR3 is TGTGCCAGCAGTTACCGAACTCTCGTGAGGGAAGCTTTCTTT.

This clone was seen many times. The genes are TRBV6-1 and TRBJ2-7; tentative D call: TRBD1 (6 bases). Per germline, CDR1 MNHNS and CDR2 SASEGT. Between the trimmed V and J ends, which lost 6 bases and 0 bases, there was a span of 12 bases. The CDR3 loop spans 14 amino acids. The DNA for the CDR3 is TGTGCCAGCAGCTCCTGGACAGACTCCTACGAGCAGTACTTC. It is translated as CASSSWTDSYEQYF.

This clone has more than one count but fewer than ten. The rearrangement uses TRBV7-6 and TRBJ1-6; 7 bases are a match to TRBD1. The CDR3 extends over 12 amino acids. The V and J ends lost 4 bases and 13 bases, in that order; junction bases with no gene match: 4. The germline V gene has CDR1 SGHVS and CDR2 FNYEAQ. CDR3 in amino acids: CASSSTTGPLHF. The CDR3 coding sequence is TGTGCCAGCAGCTCCACGACAGGGCCCCTCCACTTT.